This TCR beta chain was documented in a study of cytotoxic CD8 clonotypes in ibrutinib-treated CLL. Study context: Timing of response sample collection was a median approximately twelve months after treatment start, with a range of 6 to 36. Whole-study results and caveats: Clonality rose at ibrutinib response, held steady in sustained remission, and fell toward baseline at progression.

In regard to this clone: Its antigen is not identified.

TCRdb keeps only in-frame clones here, not all; method: immunoSEQ multiplex PCR. This sample has tens of thousands of clones; just over 65% occur once, and the top ten carry 20% to 25%. Germline CDR1 and CDR2: LNHDA and SQIVND (reference sequence). This CDR3 is built from 12 residues. V was trimmed by 9 bases and J by 4 bases, leaving 12 bases between them. The source was PBMCs, collected after 24 months of ibrutinib treatment. The source of this sequence is a human donor with chronic lymphocytic leukemia. This chain links TRBV19 with TRBJ1-2, with D tentatively TRBD1 (5 bases). In nucleotides, the CDR3 is TGTGCCAGCGACAGCCTCCTCTATGGCTACACCTTC. Translation gives CASDSLLYGYTF.